The source of this T cell receptor beta chain is a study of cytomegalovirus exposure and HLA in healthy donors. Study-level points and caveats: When a later analysis compared HLA-associated TCR beta chains with equally common others, the HLA-associated chains turned out to be more clonally expanded and to have lower generation probabilities. Another analysis was done later, and it associated approximately 18,000 TCR beta sequences with HLA alleles at 0.05 false discovery rate.

The PCR made use of 60 Vbeta and 13 Jbeta primers. The data were produced by immunoSEQ multiplex PCR, yet TCRdb's version contains in-frame clones alone and is incomplete. The profile shows over 80,000 clones, 70% to 75% of them singletons. Healthy individuals who donated bone marrow served as the donors. As regards this clone: Its antigen is as yet unknown.

V dropped 6 bases and J dropped 4; count of bases not matched to a gene: 8. The germline V gene encodes CDR1 MRHNA and CDR2 SNTAGT. The CDR3 has 15 amino acids. The sample taken for sequencing was PBMCs. This receptor was identified in a man between 40 and 49 years old in good health and CMV-seronegative. This chain connects TRBV6-4 to TRBJ2-1; TRBD2 matches 8 bases. CDR3 sequence reads: CASSAGTRSYNEQFF. The CDR3 bases are TGTGCCAGCAGCGCCGGGACTAGGAGTTACAATGAGCAGTTCTTC.